One sample yielded the 17 T cell receptor beta chains listed below, sequenced in a study of blood T cell repertoires in COVID-19. Sequencing was performed with immunoSEQ multiplex PCR; in TCRdb, only in-frame clones are kept and a portion is missing. The table records approximately 40,000 clones, around nine tenths of them present only once. Sequenced sample: peripheral blood. Receptors were obtained from a man aged 60 to 75 with COVID-19, enrolled during active disease.

This chain uses TRBV18 with TRBJ1-1, with D tentatively TRBD1 (6 bases). V was cut by 3 bases and J by 5 bases, with 13 bases left in between. The germline gives CDR1 KGHSH, CDR2 LQKENI. CDR3 length equals 14 residues. The CDR3 reads CASSPIQGGTEAFF. The DNA of the CDR3 is TGTGCCAGCTCACCTATACAGGGAGGGACTGAAGCTTTCTTT.

The chain combines TRBV2 with TRBJ2-3; TRBD1 is a possible D gene (6 bases). Germline assignment: CDR1 SNHLY and CDR2 FYNNEI. This CDR3 has 12 residues. Trimming shortened V by 5 bases and J by 11 bases, and 14 bases separated the two germline ends. CDR3 DNA: TGTGCCAGCAGTCTGGACAGCTCTGGGCAGTATTTT. Its translation: CASSLDSSGQYF.

This clone was seen only once. This chain uses TRBV6-5 with TRBJ2-1; TRBD1 matches 10 bases. The CDR3 length is 15 residues. CDR1 is MNHEY and CDR2 is SVGAGI in the germline V gene. V shed 6 bases and J 1 base; nucleotides not matched to a gene: 3. CDR3 nucleotides: TGTGCCAGCAGGGGACAGGGGAGATCCTACAATGAGCAGTTCTTC. Protein product: CASRGQGRSYNEQFF.

V is TRBV16 and J is TRBJ1-4, with unresolved D. The CDR3 contains 16 residues. From germline, CDR1 is KGHSY and CDR2 FQNENV. Trimming shortened V by 3 bases and J by 10 bases, and 21 bases separated the two germline ends. The CDR3 sequence is CASSHTWSVGLGKLFF. The DNA of the CDR3 is TGTGCCAGCAGCCATACATGGAGTGTTGGACTTGGAAAACTGTTTTTT. Full variable domain (rest looked up from reference TRBV16 and TRBJ1-4): GEEVAQTPKHLVRGEGQKAKLYCAPIKGHSYVFWYQQVLKNEFKFLISFQNENVFDETGMPKERFSAKCLPNSPCSLEIQATKLEDSAVYFCASSHTWSVGLGKLFFGSGTQLSVL.

This clone has only one observation. The rearrangement joins TRBV5-1 to TRBJ1-6; TRBD1 is a possible D gene (6 bases). Per the germline V gene, CDR1 is SGHRS and CDR2 is YFSETQ. The CDR3 is 15 residues long. V lost 1 base and J 8 bases, leaving 13 bases between the germline ends. CDR3 region: CASSLLLGGDSPLHF. Written as DNA, the CDR3 is TGCGCCAGCAGCTTGCTTTTAGGGGGGGATTCACCCCTCCACTTT.

Here the CDR3 reads CASSLGHGTGGSYEQYF. The CDR3 nucleotides read TGTGCCAGCAGCTTAGGCCATGGGACAGGGGGCTCATACGAGCAGTACTTC. This rearrangement joins TRBV13 to TRBJ2-7; 12 bases align to TRBD1. This CDR3 has 17 amino acids. CDR1 is PRHDT, CDR2 FYEKMQ, per germline (reference sequence). The V gene end was trimmed by 0 bases and the J gene end by 4 bases; junction bases not matched to a gene: 7.

This chain uses TRBV6-1 with TRBJ2-1; TRBD2 is a possible D gene (6 bases). The CDR3 is 13 residues long. V dropped 3 bases and J dropped 8 bases, with 11 bases sitting between them. In germline, CDR1 is MNHNS, CDR2 SASEGT. The CDR3 spells CASSERLVHEQFF. The CDR3 nucleotides are TGTGCCAGCAGTGAGAGACTAGTGCATGAGCAGTTCTTC.

V gene TRBV18 combines with J gene TRBJ2-1; 8 nucleotides match TRBD2. CDR3 length: 15 residues. V lost 2 bases, J lost 6 bases, and 6 bases stayed unmatched. Germline CDR1 is KGHSH and CDR2 is LQKENI. The CDR3 reads CASSPRSGSGNEQFF. The CDR3 DNA is TGTGCCAGCTCACCAAGGAGCGGGAGCGGCAATGAGCAGTTCTTC.

The rearrangement links TRBV7-3 to TRBJ2-1; 10 bases align to TRBD2. The CDR3 spans 16 residues. The V gene end was trimmed by 5 bases and the J gene end by 7 bases; junction bases not matched to a gene: 11. Germline assignment: CDR1 SGHTA and CDR2 FQGTGA. The CDR3 region is CASSPRTAGGLNEQFF. The CDR3 coding sequence is TGTGCCAGCAGCCCGAGGACAGCGGGAGGGCTTAATGAGCAGTTCTTC.

This CDR3 reads CASSVDEGIGNTIYF. The DNA of the CDR3 is TGTGCCAGCAGCGTAGATGAGGGAATCGGAAACACCATATATTTT. The J gene is TRBJ1-3, the V gene TRBV9; D not certain. Germline V gene lookup returns CDR1 SGDLS and CDR2 YYNGEE. Trimming cost V 0 bases and J 4 bases, with 11 bases left between them. The CDR3 sequence is 15 residues long.

The V gene is TRBV29-1, the J gene TRBJ2-6; D unresolved. Trimming took off 7 bases at V and 4 bases at J, with 11 bases between the two ends. From germline, CDR1 is SQVTM and CDR2 ANQGSEA. This CDR3 has 13 residues. The CDR3 protein is CSAAQAGANVLTF. The CDR3, as DNA: TGCAGCGCTGCACAAGCGGGGGCCAACGTCCTGACTTTC.

As DNA, the CDR3 is TGTGCCAGCAGGCTGCCTTCAGGGGAAGGCTACACCTTC. It translates to CASRLPSGEGYTF. The chain recombines TRBV28 with TRBJ1-2; possibly TRBD1 for D (6 bases). The CDR3 extends over 13 amino acids. Trimming left V 6 bases short and J 8 bases short, with 16 bases between. Germline V gene sequence: CDR1 MDHEN, CDR2 SYDVKM.

This sequence joins TRBV6-1 and TRBJ1-1; D may be TRBD1 (6 bases). The CDR3 contains 14 residues. The V gene lost 0 bases and the J gene lost 8 bases, with 13 bases spanning the gap. Germline V CDR1 and CDR2: MNHNS, SASEGT. CDR3 in amino acids: CASSEAGRGNEAFF. The CDR3 bases are TGTGCCAGCAGTGAAGCGGGAAGGGGGAACGAAGCTTTCTTT.

The chain employs TRBV6-6 and TRBJ2-1; 10 bases match TRBD1. This CDR3 comprises 14 residues. Trimming removed 2 bases from V and 8 bases from J; junction bases left unmatched: 3. Germline CDR1 is MNHNY and CDR2 is SVGAGI (reference sequence). As DNA, the CDR3 is TGTGCCAGCAGTTACCAAGGACAGGGGGATGAGCAGTTCTTC. Amino acids: CASSYQGQGDEQFF.

The rearrangement links TRBV4-1 to TRBJ2-2; perhaps TRBD1 as D (6 bases). The V end was cut by 0 bases, the J end by 6 bases, with 20 bases between. The germline V gene has CDR1 MGHRA and CDR2 YSYEKL. The CDR3 is 18 residues long. CDR3 sequence: CASSQEPPRGKGAGELFF. CDR3 in DNA: TGCGCCAGCAGCCAAGAGCCACCCCGGGGTAAGGGGGCCGGGGAGCTGTTTTTT.

This clone came up a few times. This chain uses TRBV6-7 with TRBJ1-2, with TRBD1 matching over 8 bases. TRBV6-7 is filed as an ORF, its function uncertain. The CDR3 runs to 13 residues. V gave up 8 bases and J gave up 8 bases; unmatched junction bases: 10. Written as DNA, the CDR3 is TGTGCCAGCGGGTCGGACAGGGAAGGAGGCTACACCTTC. It specifies CASGSDREGGYTF.

The table lists this clone with a few counts. The chain is built from TRBV19 and TRBJ2-7, with 7 bases that match TRBD2. CDR1 is LNHDA and CDR2 is SQIVND in the germline V gene (reference sequence). V lost 5 bases and J lost 4; bases outside the gene matches: 14. The CDR3 contains 16 residues. The DNA for the CDR3 is TGTGCCAGTAGTCCGCTTCAAGGGGCGGGAGCGTACGAGCAGTACTTC. Residues: CASSPLQGAGAYEQYF.